This T cell receptor beta chain was sequenced for a study of identical twins. V shed 1 base and J 8 bases; nucleotides not matched to a gene: 13. There are 17 residues in the CDR3. Germline lookup yields CDR1 LGHNA and CDR2 YNFKEQ. Unique molecular identifiers were in the cDNA, with template-switch universal primer binding. MiXCR, run by TCRdb on the 5' RACE reads, gives a single entry per CDR3 protein. The sample consists of around 1.7 million distinct CDR3 sequences, about 32% of them appearing once. As regards this clonotype: What it binds is not known.

Study-wide findings and caveats: Zero-insertion analyses could be partly confounded by invariant MAIT and iNKT cells.

This receptor was obtained from a newborn girl in good health. The chain couples TRBV4-2 to TRBJ1-4; 7 bases map to TRBD1. Material for sequencing was cord blood. CDR3 DNA: TGTGCCAGCAGCCAAGGCAGGAGACAGGGATCGAGCGAAAAACTGTTTTTT. Amino acids: CASSQGRRQGSSEKLFF.